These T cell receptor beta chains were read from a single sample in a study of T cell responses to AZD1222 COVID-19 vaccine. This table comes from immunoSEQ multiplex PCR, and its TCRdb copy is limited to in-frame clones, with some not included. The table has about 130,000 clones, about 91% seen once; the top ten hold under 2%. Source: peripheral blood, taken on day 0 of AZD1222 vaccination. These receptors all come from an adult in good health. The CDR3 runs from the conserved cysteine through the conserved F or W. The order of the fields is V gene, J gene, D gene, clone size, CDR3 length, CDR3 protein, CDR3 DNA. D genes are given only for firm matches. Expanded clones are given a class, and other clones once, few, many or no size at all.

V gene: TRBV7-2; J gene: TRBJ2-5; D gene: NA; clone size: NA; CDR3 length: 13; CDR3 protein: CASSLVREETQYF; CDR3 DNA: TGTGCCAGCAGCTTAGTCAGGGAAGAGACCCAGTACTTC
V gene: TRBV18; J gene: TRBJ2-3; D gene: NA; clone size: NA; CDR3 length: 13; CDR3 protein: CASSRQGTDTQYF; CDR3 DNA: TGTGCCAGCTCACGCCAGGGGACAGATACGCAGTATTTT
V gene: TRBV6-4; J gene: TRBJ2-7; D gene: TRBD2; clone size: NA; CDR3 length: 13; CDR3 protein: CARWTSGTYEQYF; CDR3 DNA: TGTGCCAGATGGACTAGCGGAACCTACGAGCAGTACTTC
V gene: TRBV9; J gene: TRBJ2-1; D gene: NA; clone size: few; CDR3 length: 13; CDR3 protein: CASSVAFPNEQFF; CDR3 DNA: TGTGCCAGCAGCGTAGCTTTCCCCAATGAGCAGTTCTTC
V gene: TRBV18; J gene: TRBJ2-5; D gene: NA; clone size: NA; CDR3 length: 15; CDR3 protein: CASSAIGPPQETQYF; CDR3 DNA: TGTGCCAGCTCGGCTATCGGACCTCCCCAAGAGACCCAGTACTTC
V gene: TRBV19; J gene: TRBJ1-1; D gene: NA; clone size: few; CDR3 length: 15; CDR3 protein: CASSIPQGGNTEAFF; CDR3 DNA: TGTGCCAGTAGTATCCCCCAGGGCGGGAACACTGAAGCTTTCTTT
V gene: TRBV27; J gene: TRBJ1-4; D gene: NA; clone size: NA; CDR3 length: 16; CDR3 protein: CASRSNSGREGEKLFF; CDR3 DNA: TGTGCCAGCAGATCAAACTCCGGGAGAGAAGGAGAAAAACTGTTTTTT
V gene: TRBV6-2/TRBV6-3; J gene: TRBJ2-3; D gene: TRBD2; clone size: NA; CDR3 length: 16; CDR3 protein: CASSYGAGTSTDTQYF; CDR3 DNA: TGTGCCAGCAGTTATGGAGCGGGGACTAGCACAGATACGCAGTATTTT
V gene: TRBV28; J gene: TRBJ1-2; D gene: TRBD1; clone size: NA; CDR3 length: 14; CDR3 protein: CASSPGGGNYGYTF; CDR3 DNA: TGTGCCAGCAGTCCAGGGGGTGGGAACTATGGCTACACCTTC
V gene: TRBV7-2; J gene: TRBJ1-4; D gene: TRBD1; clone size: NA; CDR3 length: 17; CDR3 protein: CASSLMEGTGLGEKLFF; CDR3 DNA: TGTGCCAGCAGCTTAATGGAGGGGACAGGCCTCGGTGAAAAACTGTTTTTT
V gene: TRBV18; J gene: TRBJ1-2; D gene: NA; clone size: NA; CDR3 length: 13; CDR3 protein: CASSPDRSYGYTF; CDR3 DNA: TGTGCCAGCTCCCCGGACAGAAGCTATGGCTACACCTTC
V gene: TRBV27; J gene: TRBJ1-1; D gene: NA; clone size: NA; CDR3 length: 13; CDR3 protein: CASSLRSTLEAFF; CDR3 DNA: TGTGCCAGCAGTTTACGGTCAACACTAGAAGCTTTCTTT
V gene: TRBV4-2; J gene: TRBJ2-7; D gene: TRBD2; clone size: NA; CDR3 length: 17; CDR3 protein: CASSQDRLAGGSYEQYF; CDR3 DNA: TGTGCCAGCAGCCAAGATCGTCTAGCGGGGGGGTCCTACGAGCAGTACTTC
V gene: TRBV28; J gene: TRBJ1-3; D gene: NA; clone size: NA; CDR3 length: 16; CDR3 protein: CASSLSFRGSGNTIYF; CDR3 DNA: TGTGCCAGCAGTTTATCCTTCAGGGGTTCTGGAAACACCATATATTTT
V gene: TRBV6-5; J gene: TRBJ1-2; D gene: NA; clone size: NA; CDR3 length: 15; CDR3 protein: CASSYSGYRAYGYTF; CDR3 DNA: TGTGCCAGCAGTTACAGTGGCTACAGGGCCTATGGCTACACCTTC
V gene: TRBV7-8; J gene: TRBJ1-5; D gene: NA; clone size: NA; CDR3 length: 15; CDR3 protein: CASSLAGSLNQPQHF; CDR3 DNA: TGTGCCAGCAGCTTAGCCGGGTCTCTCAATCAGCCCCAGCATTTT
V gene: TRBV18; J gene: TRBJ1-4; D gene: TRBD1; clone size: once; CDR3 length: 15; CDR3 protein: CASSPDRATNEKLFF; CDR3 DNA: TGTGCCAGCTCACCTGACAGGGCAACTAATGAAAAACTGTTTTTT
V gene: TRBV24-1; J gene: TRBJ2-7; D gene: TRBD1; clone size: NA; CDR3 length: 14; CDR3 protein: CATSAGQGSYEQYF; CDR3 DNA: TGTGCCACCAGTGCGGGACAGGGGTCCTACGAGCAGTACTTC
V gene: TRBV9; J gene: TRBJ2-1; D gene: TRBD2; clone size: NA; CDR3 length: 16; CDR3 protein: CASSPWTSGGAAEQFF; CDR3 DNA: TGTGCCAGCAGCCCATGGACTAGCGGGGGGGCCGCTGAGCAGTTCTTC
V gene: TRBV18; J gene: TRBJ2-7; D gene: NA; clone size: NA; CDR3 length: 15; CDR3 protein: CASSPVTGKSYEQYF; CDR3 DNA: TGTGCCAGCTCACCAGTGACGGGGAAGTCCTACGAGCAGTACTTC
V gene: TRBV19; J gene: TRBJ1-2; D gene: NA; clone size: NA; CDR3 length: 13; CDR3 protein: CASSKGNNYGYTF; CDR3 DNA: TGTGCCAGTAGTAAAGGCAATAACTATGGCTACACCTTC
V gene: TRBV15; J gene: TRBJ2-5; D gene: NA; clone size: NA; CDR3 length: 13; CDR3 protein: CATSRGVKETQYF; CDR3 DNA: TGTGCCACCAGCAGAGGGGTAAAAGAGACCCAGTACTTC
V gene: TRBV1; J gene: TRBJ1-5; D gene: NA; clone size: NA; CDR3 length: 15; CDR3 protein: CTSSLHGGAGQPQHF; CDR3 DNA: TGCACCAGCAGCCTTCATGGGGGCGCGGGTCAGCCCCAGCATTTT
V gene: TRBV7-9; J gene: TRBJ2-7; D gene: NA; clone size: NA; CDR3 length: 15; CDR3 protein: CASSSFRGRAYEQYF; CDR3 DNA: TGTGCCAGCAGCTCCTTCAGGGGGAGGGCCTACGAGCAGTACTTC
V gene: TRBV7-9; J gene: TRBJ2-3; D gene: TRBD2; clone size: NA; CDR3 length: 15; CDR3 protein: CASSWLAGGPDTQYF; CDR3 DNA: TGTGCCAGCAGCTGGCTGGCGGGGGGACCAGATACGCAGTATTTT
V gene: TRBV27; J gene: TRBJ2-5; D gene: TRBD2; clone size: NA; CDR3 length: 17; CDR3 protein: CASSAGLGRSSVETQYF; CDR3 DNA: TGTGCCAGCAGTGCGGGACTAGGCCGAAGTTCCGTTGAGACCCAGTACTTC
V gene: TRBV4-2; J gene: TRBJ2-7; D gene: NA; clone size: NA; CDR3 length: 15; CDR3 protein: CASSQGVNVPYEQYF; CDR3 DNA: TGTGCCAGCAGCCAAGGTGTTAACGTACCCTACGAGCAGTACTTC
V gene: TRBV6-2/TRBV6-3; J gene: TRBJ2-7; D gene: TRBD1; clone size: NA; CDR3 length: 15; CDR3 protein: CASSRGTGGFYEQYF; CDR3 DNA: TGTGCCAGCAGTAGGGGGACAGGGGGCTTTTACGAGCAGTACTTC
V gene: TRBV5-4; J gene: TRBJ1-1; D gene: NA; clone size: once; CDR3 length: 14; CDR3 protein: CASSFRTANTEAFF; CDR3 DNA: TGTGCCAGCAGCTTCCGGACAGCGAACACTGAAGCTTTCTTT
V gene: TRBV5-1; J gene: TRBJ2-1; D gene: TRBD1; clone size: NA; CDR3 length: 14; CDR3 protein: CASSLGQANNEQFF; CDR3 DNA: TGCGCCAGCAGCCTGGGACAGGCAAACAATGAGCAGTTCTTC
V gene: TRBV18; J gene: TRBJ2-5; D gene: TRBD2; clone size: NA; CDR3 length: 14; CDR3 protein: CASSPRTRSETQYF; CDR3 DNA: TGTGCCAGCTCACCACGGACTAGGTCTGAGACCCAGTACTTC
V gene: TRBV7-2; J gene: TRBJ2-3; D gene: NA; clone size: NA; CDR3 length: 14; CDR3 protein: CASSLGTSTDTQYF; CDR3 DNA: TGTGCCAGCAGCTTAGGGACTAGCACAGATACGCAGTATTTT
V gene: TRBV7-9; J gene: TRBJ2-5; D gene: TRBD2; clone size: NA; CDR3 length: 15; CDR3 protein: CASSRPGLVQETQYF; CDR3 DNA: TGTGCCAGCAGTCGACCGGGACTAGTCCAAGAGACCCAGTACTTC
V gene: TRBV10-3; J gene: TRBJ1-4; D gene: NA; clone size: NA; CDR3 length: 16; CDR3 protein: CAISESSGRGREKLFF; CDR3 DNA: TGTGCCATCAGTGAGTCGAGTGGGAGGGGCCGTGAAAAACTGTTTTTT
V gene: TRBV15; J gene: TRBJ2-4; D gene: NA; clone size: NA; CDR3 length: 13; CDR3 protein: CATSSGQKNIQYF; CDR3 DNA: TGTGCCACCAGCAGCGGACAGAAAAACATTCAGTACTTC
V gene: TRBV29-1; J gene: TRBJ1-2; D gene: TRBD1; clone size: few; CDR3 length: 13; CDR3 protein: CSGFLPGGRGYTF; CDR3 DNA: TGCAGCGGATTCCTACCAGGGGGCAGAGGCTACACCTTC
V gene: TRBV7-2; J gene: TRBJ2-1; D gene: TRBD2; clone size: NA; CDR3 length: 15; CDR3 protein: CASSLSSGGRYEQFF; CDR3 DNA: TGTGCCAGCAGCTTGTCTAGCGGGGGGCGTTATGAGCAGTTCTTC
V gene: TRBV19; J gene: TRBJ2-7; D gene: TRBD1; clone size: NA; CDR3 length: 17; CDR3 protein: CASSSLRGQGHSGEQYF; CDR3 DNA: TGTGCCAGTAGTAGCCTCCGGGGACAGGGGCATTCTGGAGAGCAGTACTTC
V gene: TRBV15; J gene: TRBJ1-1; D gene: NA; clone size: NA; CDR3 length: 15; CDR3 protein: CATSRDFRLNTEAFF; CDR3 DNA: TGTGCCACCAGCAGAGATTTTCGCCTGAACACTGAAGCTTTCTTT
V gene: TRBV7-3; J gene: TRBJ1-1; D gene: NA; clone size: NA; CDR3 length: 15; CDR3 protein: CASSLEAGLNTEAFF; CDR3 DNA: TGTGCCAGCAGCCTGGAGGCAGGGTTGAACACTGAAGCTTTCTTT
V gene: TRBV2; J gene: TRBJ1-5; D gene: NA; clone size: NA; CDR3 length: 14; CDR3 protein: CASRLLPRGGPQHF; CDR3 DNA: TGTGCCAGCAGGCTTCTACCGCGTGGTGGGCCCCAGCATTTT
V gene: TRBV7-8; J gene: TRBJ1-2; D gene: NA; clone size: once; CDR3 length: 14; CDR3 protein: CASSLVRAVYGYTF; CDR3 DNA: TGTGCCAGCAGCTTAGTGAGGGCAGTATATGGCTACACCTTC
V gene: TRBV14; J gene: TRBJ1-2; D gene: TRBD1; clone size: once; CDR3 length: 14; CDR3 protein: CASSRTGGGYGYTF; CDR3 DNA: TGTGCCAGCAGTCGGACAGGGGGCGGGTATGGCTACACCTTC
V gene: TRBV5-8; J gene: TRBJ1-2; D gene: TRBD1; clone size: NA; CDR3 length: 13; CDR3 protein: CASRPTGGNGYTF; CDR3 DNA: TGTGCCAGCAGACCGACAGGGGGCAATGGCTACACCTTC
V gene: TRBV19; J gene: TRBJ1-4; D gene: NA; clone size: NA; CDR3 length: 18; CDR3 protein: CASSTGTTSLATNEKLFF; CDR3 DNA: TGTGCCAGTAGCACCGGGACGACTTCCCTCGCAACTAATGAAAAACTGTTTTTT